Shown below are 9 T cell receptor beta chains from a single sample sequenced in a study of vaccination and CD4 T cells after COVID-19. What these receptors recognize is not known. Described treatment: 10-day PBMC culture with coronavirus spike peptide pools or control peptides (ViraFEST assay). Cultured CD4+ T cell DNA was sequenced using the Oncomine TCR Beta short-read assay. TCRdb redid the calling of the PCR reads with MiXCR, one entry per CDR3 protein. This table holds approximately 15,000 distinct CDR3 sequences, more than 25% found once. The sequencing input was cultured CD4+ T cells from blood. Receptors were obtained from a human donor with COVID-19.

The chain has TRBV20-1 and TRBJ2-2; D is undetermined. The V end lost 4 bases, the J end lost 1 base, and 13 bases lay between the germline ends. The CDR3 loop spans 15 amino acids. Germline CDR1 is DFQATT and CDR2 is SNEGSKA (reference sequence). In nucleotides, the CDR3 is TGCAGTGCTAAATTGGAGACTCAGAACACCGGGGAGCTGTTTTTT. Protein product: CSAKLETQNTGELFF.

Within the sample, this clonotype is medium-sized (0.01 to 0.1%). V and J are TRBV20-1 and TRBJ1-5; a possible D gene is TRBD1 (6 bases). CDR3 size: 14 residues. The V end was cut by 4 bases, the J end by 7 bases, with 17 bases between. Per germline, CDR1 DFQATT and CDR2 SNEGSKA (reference sequence). This CDR3 reads CSAMGRGPGQPQHF. The CDR3 DNA sequence: TGCAGTGCTATGGGCAGGGGACCCGGGCAGCCCCAGCATTTT.

This clonotype occurred a few times. The chain has TRBV19 and TRBJ2-2; unclear D gene. Looked up from germline, CDR1 is LNHDA and CDR2 is SQIVND (reference sequence). The CDR3 contains 15 residues. V was shortened by 6 bases and J by 0 bases, with 11 bases between the two germline ends. The CDR3 here is CASRLPDTNTGELFF. The DNA of the CDR3 is TGTGCCAGTAGGTTACCAGATACGAACACCGGGGAGCTGTTTTTT.

In this sample, this clonotype turned up a few times. The chain joins TRBV21-1 to TRBJ2-1; TRBD2, as called in the table, went unchecked against the DNA. TRBV21-1 is a documented pseudogene. This CDR3 has 20 amino acids. CDR3 sequence: CASSKYQGLAGEGRVNEQFF. The DNA of the CDR3 is TGTGCCAGCAGCAAATATCAGGGACTAGCGGGGGAGGGGCGGGTCAATGAGCAGTTCTTC.

The CDR3: CASSYHRAGTEAFF. CDR3 in DNA: TGTGCCAGCAGTTACCACAGGGCTGGCACTGAAGCTTTCTTT. The chain carries TRBV27 and TRBJ1-1; D perhaps matches TRBD1 (6 bases). Germline loops: CDR1 MNHEY, CDR2 SMNVEV (reference sequence). Trimming took 4 bases from V and 4 from J, leaving 13 bases between them. The CDR3 loop spans 14 amino acids.

The rearrangement uses TRBV6-5 and TRBJ2-3; D perhaps matches TRBD2 (6 bases). Germline V gene sequence: CDR1 MNHEY, CDR2 SVGAGI. The CDR3 loop spans 16 amino acids. V lost 2 bases, J lost 2 bases, and 14 bases lay in between. CDR3 in amino acids: CASSYLALGITDTQYF. CDR3 sequence (DNA): TGTGCCAGCAGTTACCTAGCGCTAGGTATCACAGATACGCAGTATTTT.

This clonotype was detected only a few times. V gene TRBV6-1 combines with J gene TRBJ1-1, with D possibly TRBD1 on 6 matching bases. With 5 bases removed from V and 4 bases from J, the gap between germline ends came to 14 bases. There are 14 residues in the CDR3. From germline, CDR1 is MNHNS and CDR2 SASEGT. The CDR3 region is CASSTGGGSTEAFF. CDR3 DNA sequence: TGTGCCAGCAGTACGGGGGGCGGGAGCACTGAAGCTTTCTTT.

This sequence joins TRBV19 and TRBJ1-4; D not resolved. There are 15 residues in the CDR3. Germline CDR1 reads LNHDA; CDR2 reads SQIVND (reference sequence). V lost 0 bases and J lost 5, with 10 bases in between. The CDR3 nucleotides are TGTGCCAGTAGTATAGAACGGCTTTCAAATGAAAAACTGTTTTTT. As protein: CASSIERLSNEKLFF. Variable domain in full (rest from reference TRBV19 and TRBJ1-4): DGGITQSPKYLFRKEGQNVTLSCEQNLNHDAMYWYRQDPGQGLRLIYYSQIVNDFQKGDIAEGYSVSREKKESFPLTVTSAQKNPTAFYLCASSIERLSNEKLFFGSGTQLSVL.

This chain connects TRBV2 to TRBJ2-7; TRBD1 is a possible D gene (5 bases). Germline loops: CDR1 SNHLY, CDR2 FYNNEI. V dropped 8 bases and J dropped 2 bases, with 10 bases sitting between them. CDR3 length: 12 residues. The CDR3 here is CASLDSPYEQYF. The CDR3 bases are TGTGCCAGCCTTGACAGCCCCTACGAGCAGTACTTC.